The 7 T cell receptor beta chains below all came from one sample that was sequenced in a study of blood T cell repertoires in COVID-19. TCRdb keeps only in-frame clones here, not all; method: immunoSEQ multiplex PCR. The repertoire holds approximately 100,000 clones, with about 89% as singletons. Source material: peripheral blood. The receptors come from a human donor with acute or convalescent COVID-19. The donor label of this sample is uncertain.

The chain combines TRBV5-1 with TRBJ2-3, with TRBD2 matching 11 bases. The CDR3 is 16 residues long. Germline V gives CDR1 SGHRS, CDR2 YFSETQ. The J segment lost 6 bases and the V segment lost 4 bases, leaving 10 bases of the junction unmatched. The CDR3 DNA follows: TGCGCCAGCAGCCTTGGATTAGCGGGGGGGCTGGATACGCAGTATTTT. Amino acids: CASSLGLAGGLDTQYF. The full variable domain, its missing parts supplied by reference TRBV5-1 and TRBJ2-3, is KAGVTQTPRYLIKTRGQQVTLSCSPISGHRSVSWYQQTPGQGLQFLFEYFSETQRNKGNFPGRFSGRQFSNSRSEMNVSTLELGDSALYLCASSLGLAGGLDTQYFGPGTRLTVL.

V and J are TRBV9 and TRBJ2-2, with 8 bases aligning to TRBD2. V lost 2 bases, J lost 4 bases, and 7 bases stayed unmatched. CDR1 SGDLS and CDR2 YYNGEE come from the germline V gene. This CDR3 contains 16 residues. As DNA, the CDR3 is TGTGCCAGCAGCGTTCTCGGGGGGGCGGGCACCGGGGAGCTGTTTTTT. It specifies CASSVLGGAGTGELFF.

This clone was seen once. V and J are TRBV3-1 (or the pseudogene TRBV3-2) and TRBJ2-5; perhaps TRBD2 as D (5 bases). V lost 1 base and J lost 0, with 15 bases in between. In germline, CDR1 is LGHDT, CDR2 YNNKEL (reference sequence). The CDR3 runs to 17 residues. The CDR3 DNA is TGTGCCAGCAGCCAAGGGACTGCAGGTCCGTACCAAGAGACCCAGTACTTC. This gives the protein CASSQGTAGPYQETQYF.

V usage is TRBV6-5 and J usage is TRBJ1-2; D is unclear. Trimming took off 0 bases at V and 1 base at J, with 9 bases between the two ends. Germline-derived CDR1 and CDR2 are MNHEY and SVGAGI. This CDR3 region has 15 residues. CDR3 loop: CASSYSFGVNYGYTF. The CDR3 nucleotides are TGTGCCAGCAGTTACTCGTTCGGGGTTAACTATGGCTACACCTTC.

The chain joins TRBV19 to TRBJ2-2; D may be TRBD2 (5 bases). Germline CDR1 and CDR2: LNHDA and SQIVND (reference sequence). The CDR3 is 15 residues long. The V gene lost 6 bases and the J gene lost 5 bases, with 16 bases spanning the gap. The CDR3 nucleotides are TGTGCCAGTAGGGGCATGGGGTCGGGGACCGGGGAGCTGTTTTTT. Encoded protein: CASRGMGSGTGELFF.

The rearrangement joins TRBV4-2 to TRBJ2-3, with TRBD2 matching 11 bases. The germline V gene encodes CDR1 LGHNA and CDR2 YNFKEQ. V trimming: 0 bases; J trimming: 4 bases; junction bases outside the gene matches: 9. The CDR3 consists of 18 residues. CDR3 nucleotides: TGTGCCAGCAGCCAAGATTTCACTAGCGGGAGTGGGTCAGATACGCAGTATTTT. This encodes CASSQDFTSGSGSDTQYF.

The chain uses TRBV7-2 and TRBJ1-1; no definite D call. This CDR3 region has 12 residues. Germline CDR1 and CDR2: SGHTA and FQGNSA. V shed 5 bases and J shed 0 bases, with 4 bases lying between them. The CDR3 here is CASSRVNTEAFF. In nucleotides, the CDR3 is TGTGCCAGCAGCCGGGTGAACACTGAAGCTTTCTTT.